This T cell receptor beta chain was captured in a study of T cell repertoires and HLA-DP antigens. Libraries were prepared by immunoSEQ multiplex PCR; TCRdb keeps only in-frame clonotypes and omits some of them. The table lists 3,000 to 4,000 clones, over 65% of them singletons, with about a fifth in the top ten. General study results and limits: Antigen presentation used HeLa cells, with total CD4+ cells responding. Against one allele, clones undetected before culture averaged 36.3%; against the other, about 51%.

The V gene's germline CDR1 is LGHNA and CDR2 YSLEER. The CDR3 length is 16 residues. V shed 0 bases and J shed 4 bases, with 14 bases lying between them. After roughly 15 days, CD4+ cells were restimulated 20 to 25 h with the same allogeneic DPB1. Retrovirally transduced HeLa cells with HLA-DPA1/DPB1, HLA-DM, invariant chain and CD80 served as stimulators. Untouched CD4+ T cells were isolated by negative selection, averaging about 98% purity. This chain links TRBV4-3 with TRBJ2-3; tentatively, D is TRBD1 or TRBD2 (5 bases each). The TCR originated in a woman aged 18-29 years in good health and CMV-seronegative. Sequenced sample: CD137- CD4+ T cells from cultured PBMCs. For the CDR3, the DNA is TGCGCCAGCAGCCAAGACTACGGGGCGTCTTCAGATACGCAGTATTTT. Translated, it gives CASSQDYGASSDTQYF.